This entry lists 19 T cell receptor beta chains sequenced from one sample in a study of T cell changes during pregnancy in multiple sclerosis. Sequenced by immunoSEQ multiplex PCR; TCRdb stores in-frame clones only, minus some. The sample records 40,000 to 60,000 clones, 90% to 95% being singletons. Sequencing was performed on CD4+ T cells from peripheral blood mononuclear cells, taken before pregnancy. These receptors all come from a female donor with multiple sclerosis, enrolled in a pregnancy study.

The chain links TRBV5-1 to TRBJ1-1, with TRBD1 matching over 8 bases. This CDR3 spans 16 amino acids. V was clipped by 0 bases and J by 3 bases; unmatched bases: 7. Germline assignment: CDR1 SGHRS and CDR2 YFSETQ. In nucleotides, the CDR3 is TGCGCCAGCAGCTTGGAACTCAGGGGGCCGGACACTGAAGCTTTCTTT. Encoded protein: CASSLELRGPDTEAFF.

The rearrangement links TRBV5-1 to TRBJ1-4; TRBD1 matches 7 bases. CDR1 and CDR2 from the germline V gene are SGHRS and YFSETQ. V trimming: 0 bases; J trimming: 7 bases; junction bases outside the gene matches: 6. The CDR3 loop spans 15 amino acids. The CDR3 coding sequence is TGCGCCAGCAGCTTGGCCACAGGGGCGGGTGAAAAACTGTTTTTT. This codes for CASSLATGAGEKLFF.

The CDR3 DNA reads as TGTGCCAGCAGTACGACAGGGGTGAACATTCAGTACTTC. Its translation is CASSTTGVNIQYF. The chain is built from TRBV27 and TRBJ2-4; 8 nucleotides agree with TRBD1. CDR1 is MNHEY and CDR2 is SMNVEV in the germline V gene (reference sequence). This CDR3 comprises 13 residues. The V and J ends lost 5 bases and 7 bases, in that order; junction bases with no gene match: 4.

The CDR3 DNA reads as TGTGCCAGCAGCTTGGGACTAGCGGAATACGAGCAGTACTTC. Its translation is CASSLGLAEYEQYF. This chain connects TRBV5-6 to TRBJ2-7; 9 nucleotides agree with TRBD2. The CDR3 contains 14 residues. V lost 0 bases and J lost 4; bases outside the gene matches: 2. CDR1 SGHDT and CDR2 YYEEEE come from the germline V gene.

This sequence joins TRBV19 and TRBJ1-1; TRBD1 aligns across 9 bases. This CDR3 has 16 residues. Germline assignment: CDR1 LNHDA and CDR2 SQIVND (reference sequence). V lost 3 bases and J lost 3; bases outside the gene matches: 8. This CDR3 reads CASSIIGTGRDTEAFF. DNA of the CDR3: TGTGCCAGTAGTATTATTGGGACAGGGCGGGACACTGAAGCTTTCTTT.

V usage is TRBV7-8 and J usage is TRBJ1-5; TRBD1 is a possible D gene (6 bases). The CDR3 sequence is 15 residues long. The germline V gene encodes CDR1 SGHVS and CDR2 FQNEAQ. The V end lost 5 bases, the J end lost 5 bases, and 16 bases lay between the germline ends. The CDR3 nucleotides are TGTGCCAGCAGCCAAGGACGGACAGCTTATCAGCCCCAGCATTTT. It is translated as CASSQGRTAYQPQHF.

J is TRBJ1-1 and V is TRBV7-9, with 8 positions matching TRBD1. Looked up from germline, CDR1 is SEHNR and CDR2 is FQNEAQ (reference sequence). The CDR3 extends over 13 amino acids. V was clipped by 9 bases and J by 8 bases; unmatched bases: 11. CDR3 coding DNA: TGTGCCAGTCAGAAGGACAGGGCAGGCGAAGCTTTCTTT. Protein: CASQKDRAGEAFF.

The chain joins TRBV6-5 to TRBJ2-3; 11 nucleotides align to TRBD2. CDR1 and CDR2 (germline): MNHEY, SVGAGI. V lost 4 bases to trimming and J lost 2 bases; unmatched junction nucleotides: 5. This CDR3 is 16 amino acids long. The DNA of the CDR3 is TGTGCCAGCAGTTTATCGGGACTAGCGGTCACAGATACGCAGTATTTT. It yields the protein CASSLSGLAVTDTQYF.

The rearrangement links TRBV4-3 to TRBJ1-2, with D possibly being TRBD1 (5 bases). This CDR3 is 13 amino acids long. Trimming took off 0 bases at V and 8 bases at J, with 10 bases between the two ends. CDR1 LGHNA and CDR2 YSLEER come from the germline V gene. CDR3 coding DNA: TGCGCCAGCAGCCAAGAGAGGAAGGGGGGCTACACCTTC. It translates to CASSQERKGGYTF.

In its sample, this clone was seen once. The chain links TRBV7-3 to TRBJ2-4, with TRBD2 matching 7 bases. Trimming removed 5 bases from V and 0 bases from J; junction bases left unmatched: 4. CDR3 length: 15 residues. Germline V gene sequence: CDR1 SGHTA, CDR2 FQGTGA. The CDR3 DNA sequence: TGTGCCAGCAGCCCCAGCGGGGTAGCCAAAAACATTCAGTACTTC. It specifies CASSPSGVAKNIQYF.

This chain links TRBV18 with TRBJ2-5, with D possibly TRBD2 on 5 matching bases. The V end lost 5 bases, the J end lost 2 bases, and 15 bases lay between the germline ends. Germline V lookup: CDR1 KGHSH, CDR2 LQKENI. The CDR3 runs to 15 residues. CDR3 residues: CASSSRRSEQETQYF. The CDR3 coding sequence is TGTGCCAGCTCATCTAGGAGGTCGGAACAAGAGACCCAGTACTTC.

The chain couples TRBV7-2 to TRBJ2-1, with a weak D call TRBD2 (5 bases). This CDR3 has 13 amino acids. Trimming removed 3 bases at V and 8 bases at J, with 11 bases between. CDR1 and CDR2 (germline): SGHTA, FQGNSA. CDR3 in DNA: TGTGCCAGCAGCTTGAGGAGGAAGGATGAGCAGTTCTTC. This gives the protein CASSLRRKDEQFF.

The gene calls are TRBV19 and TRBJ1-1; no firm D call. The ends were cut back, 3 bases at V and 2 bases at J, with 16 bases in the middle. Per the germline V gene, CDR1 is LNHDA and CDR2 is SQIVND (reference sequence). The CDR3 runs 16 residues. CDR3 DNA sequence: TGTGCCAGTAGTATGCGACACCAAAGAACAAACACTGAAGCTTTCTTT. Amino acids: CASSMRHQRTNTEAFF.

V gene TRBV30 combines with J gene TRBJ2-1, with 7 bases identical to TRBD2. CDR3 length: 20 residues. V shed 1 base, J shed 5 bases, and the junction held 23 bases outside the gene matches. From germline, CDR1 is GTSNPN and CDR2 SVGIG (reference sequence). Here the CDR3 DNA reads TGTGCCTGGAGTGCTACTCCCTTACCCCTCAGCGGGGTGGGGGACAATGAGCAGTTCTTC. Translated, it gives CAWSATPLPLSGVGDNEQFF. Based on the CDR3 plus reference TRBV30 and TRBJ2-1, the full variable domain is SQTIHQWPATLVQPVGSPLSLECTVEGTSNPNLYWYRQAAGRGLQLLFYSVGIGQISSEVPQNLSASRPQDRQFILSSKKLLLSDSGFYLCAWSATPLPLSGVGDNEQFFGPGTRLTVL.

The chain has TRBV5-8 and TRBJ2-7, with TRBD1 matching over 8 bases. The CDR3 is 15 residues long. The germline V gene encodes CDR1 SGHTS and CDR2 YDEGEE. The junction had 8 bases not matched to a gene; V was cut back by 4 bases and J by 2 bases. The CDR3: CASSQWTGPTYEQYF. CDR3 coding DNA: TGTGCCAGCAGCCAGTGGACAGGGCCTACCTACGAGCAGTACTTC. Full variable domain (missing parts from reference TRBV5-8 and TRBJ2-7): EAGVTQSPTHLIKTRGQQATLRCSPISGHTSVYWYQQALGLGLQFLLWYDEGEERNRGNFPPRFSGRQFPNYSSELNVNALELEDSALYLCASSQWTGPTYEQYFGPGTRLTVT.

The chain uses TRBV30 and TRBJ2-1; 9 bases are a match to TRBD2. Trimming removed 0 bases from V and 5 bases from J; junction bases left unmatched: 11. CDR1 is GTSNPN, CDR2 SVGIG, per germline (reference sequence). This CDR3 is 17 amino acids long. The DNA for the CDR3 is TGTGCCTGGAGTGTACCTAGCGGGGACCCTCAAAACAATGAGCAGTTCTTC. Translated, it gives CAWSVPSGDPQNNEQFF.

The rearrangement links TRBV7-4 to TRBJ2-7; 7 bases are a match to TRBD1. The V gene end was trimmed by 4 bases and the J gene end by 4 bases; junction bases not matched to a gene: 13. Germline values: CDR1 SGHVT, CDR2 SQSDAQ. The CDR3 covers 16 residues. CDR3 nucleotide sequence: TGTGCCAGCAGCTCAGACAGGGCCTTGGCGCTGTACGAGCAGTACTTC. It is translated as CASSSDRALALYEQYF.

The rearrangement links TRBV5-6 to TRBJ2-1; 12 bases are shared with TRBD2. Germline V gives CDR1 SGHDT, CDR2 YYEEEE. V dropped 4 bases and J dropped 5; count of bases not matched to a gene: 13. This CDR3 is built from 18 residues. This CDR3 is CASSPRASGREVHNEQFF. The DNA for the CDR3 is TGTGCCAGCAGCCCCAGGGCTAGCGGGAGGGAAGTCCACAATGAGCAGTTCTTC.

V gene TRBV5-8 combines with J gene TRBJ2-1; possibly TRBD2 for D (5 bases). V was pared by 0 bases and J by 0 bases, with 10 bases between. The CDR3 contains 16 residues. Looked up from germline, CDR1 is SGHTS and CDR2 is YDEGEE. The CDR3: CASSLGLTSSYNEQFF. CDR3 in DNA: TGTGCCAGCAGCTTGGGGCTTACTAGCTCCTACAATGAGCAGTTCTTC.